This entry lists 10 T cell receptor beta chains sequenced from one sample in a study of cytomegalovirus exposure and HLA in healthy donors. Primers included in the PCR were 60 Vbeta and 13 Jbeta primers. Sequencing was performed with immunoSEQ multiplex PCR; in TCRdb, only in-frame clones are kept and a portion is missing. The data show around 190,000 clones, about 77% seen once. Sequencing used PBMCs. The source is a woman aged 30 to 39 in good health and CMV-seronegative.

The chain combines TRBV5-1 with TRBJ1-2, with no clear D. This CDR3 contains 14 residues. From germline, CDR1 is SGHRS and CDR2 YFSETQ. V was shortened by 0 bases and J by 4 bases, with 10 bases between the two germline ends. Here the CDR3 reads CASSLGQEAYGYTF. CDR3 in DNA: TGCGCCAGCAGCTTGGGCCAGGAGGCCTATGGCTACACCTTC.

The chain has TRBV6-1 and TRBJ2-2; D might be TRBD2 (5 bases). Trimming removed 1 base at V and 2 bases at J, with 14 bases between. Germline CDR1 is MNHNS and CDR2 is SASEGT. CDR3 size: 17 residues. As DNA, the CDR3 is TGTGCCAGCAGTGAAGACTATGGACTCCTAAACACCGGGGAGCTGTTTTTT. Translation: CASSEDYGLLNTGELFF.

The rearrangement joins TRBV30 to TRBJ2-1, with 12 positions matching TRBD2. Germline trimming cut 1 base from V and 9 bases from J; bases unmatched to any gene: 4. Per germline, CDR1 GTSNPN and CDR2 SVGIG (reference sequence). This CDR3 has 14 amino acids. The CDR3 sequence: CAWSATSGSGEQFF. The DNA for the CDR3 is TGTGCCTGGAGTGCGACTAGCGGGAGCGGTGAGCAGTTCTTC.

The chain combines TRBV2 with TRBJ2-1, with D possibly matching TRBD1 (6 bases). The CDR3 has 14 residues. V was pared by 8 bases and J by 9 bases, with 20 bases between. The germline V gene has CDR1 SNHLY and CDR2 FYNNEI. The CDR3 coding sequence is TGTGCCAGCCACAAGTGGGGGCGCCTTGGTGAGCAGTTCTTC. Translation gives CASHKWGRLGEQFF.

To note about this clone: At one end the junction does not follow the germline gene, possibly because of a read error. The chain has TRBV29-1 and TRBJ2-1; D may be TRBD2 (7 bases). This CDR3 spans 14 amino acids. Germline assignment: CDR1 SQVTM and CDR2 ANQGSEA. CDR3 region: CSVEDSRGGLSWIF. Here the CDR3 DNA reads TGCAGCGTTGAAGATTCGAGGGGGGGGTTATCGTGGATCTTC.

The rearrangement uses TRBV14 and TRBJ1-1; D not certain. The CDR3 is made up of 13 amino acids. In germline, CDR1 is SGHDN, CDR2 FVKESK. Trimming left V 2 bases short and J 1 base short, with 5 bases between. The CDR3 reads CASSQSRNTEAFF. CDR3 nucleotides: TGTGCCAGCAGCCAATCTAGGAACACTGAAGCTTTCTTT.

The rearrangement links TRBV5-5 to TRBJ2-7; D call uncertain. The CDR3 loop spans 12 amino acids. Trimming stripped 4 bases from V and 4 bases from J, with 9 bases between. Germline V gives CDR1 SGHKS, CDR2 YYEKEE (reference sequence). CDR3 DNA: TGTGCCAGCAGCCCATTCGGTTACGAGCAGTACTTC. This codes for CASSPFGYEQYF.

The chain uses TRBV15 and TRBJ1-2, with 7 bases identical to TRBD1. V was clipped by 0 bases and J by 6 bases; unmatched bases: 1. Per the germline V gene, CDR1 is LNHNV and CDR2 is YYDKDF (reference sequence). The CDR3 spans 13 residues. CDR3 nucleotides: TGTGCCACCAGCAGAGAACAGGGGAATGGCTACACCTTC. Its translation: CATSREQGNGYTF. Together with reference TRBV15 and TRBJ1-2, the CDR3 gives the full variable domain: DAMVIQNPRYQVTQFGKPVTLSCSQTLNHNVMYWYQQKSSQAPKLLFHYYDKDFNNEADTPDNFQSRRPNTSFCFLDIRSPGLGDTAMYLCATSREQGNGYTFGSGTRLTVV.

This chain uses TRBV19 with TRBJ2-2; a possible D gene is TRBD2 (7 bases). Germline V gene sequence: CDR1 LNHDA, CDR2 SQIVND (reference sequence). V was cut by 1 base and J by 7 bases, with 19 bases left in between. This CDR3 has 17 amino acids. The CDR3 sequence: CASSIVNLNGGHGELFF. In DNA form, the CDR3 reads TGTGCCAGTAGTATAGTTAATCTCAACGGGGGGCACGGGGAGCTGTTTTTT.

This clone has a single count. In the same sample, other DNA sequences code for this CDR3. The V and J genes are TRBV11-2 and TRBJ2-7, with 7 positions matching TRBD1. V trimming: 2 bases; J trimming: 2 bases; junction bases outside the gene matches: 3. Per germline, CDR1 SGHAT and CDR2 FQNNGV. The CDR3 runs to 14 residues. The CDR3 nucleotides are TGTGCCAGCAGCTTACGGGACAGAGCCTACGAGCAGTACTTC. Its translation: CASSLRDRAYEQYF.